This paragraph reports one TCR beta chain. Measured with immunoSEQ multiplex PCR; TCRdb has only the in-frame clones, and not every one. This sample has 95,000 to 100,000 clones; roughly 95% occur once, and the top ten carry 0.21%. This sample was included in a study of technical replicates of blood from a handful of donors. This CDR3 region has 15 residues. V dropped 4 bases and J dropped 0 bases, with 12 bases sitting between them. Germline V CDR1 and CDR2: SGHVS, FQNEAQ. The sequence was obtained from a human donor in good health. Material for sequencing was T cells isolated from PBMCs. This chain connects TRBV7-8 to TRBJ1-1, with D unclear. CDR3 coding DNA: TGTGCCAGCAGCTCACTCGGTACTTTGAACACTGAAGCTTTCTTT. Its translation: CASSSLGTLNTEAFF.